This T cell receptor beta chain was sequenced during a study of T cell responses to AZD1222 COVID-19 vaccine. Study observations and caveats: Repertoires were sampled only after the peak T cell response. Per reports, nearly half of all spike-specific TCRs target regions that are unmutated in variants.

Germline V CDR1 and CDR2: SGHNT, YENEEA. Trimming left V 0 bases short and J 10 bases short, with 9 bases between. CDR3 size: 12 residues. Measured with immunoSEQ multiplex PCR; TCRdb has only the in-frame clones, and not every one. The sample has about 120,000 clones; roughly 91% are singletons. In regard to this clone: Its antigen is unknown.

The receptor was isolated from an adult who received the AZD1222 COVID-19 vaccine. V is TRBV11-3 and J is TRBJ1-1; D gene uncertain. The sequenced sample was peripheral blood, obtained 28 days after the second AZD1222 dose. The CDR3 protein is CASSLDRRGAFF. Written as DNA, the CDR3 is TGTGCCAGCAGCTTAGATCGGCGGGGAGCTTTCTTT. Variable domain in full (rest from reference TRBV11-3 and TRBJ1-1): EAGVVQSPRYKIIEKKQPVAFWCNPISGHNTLYWYLQNLGQGPELLIRYENEEAVDDSQLPKDRFSAERLKGVDSTLKIQPAELGDSAVYLCASSLDRRGAFFGQGTRLTVV.